These 17 T cell receptor beta chains were sequenced from one sample in a study of early T cells in non-severe SARS-CoV-2 infection. TCRdb fed the 5' RACE reads into MiXCR, producing one record per CDR3 protein. The repertoire holds some 33,000 distinct CDR3 sequences, with approximately 5% as singletons. Sequencing used whole blood. The source is an adult who was a healthcare worker with PCR-confirmed SARS-CoV-2 infection or an uninfected control (not recorded which).

This clonotype has ten or more counts. J is TRBJ2-7 and V is TRBV29-1; 9 nucleotides line up with TRBD1. Germline V gene lookup returns CDR1 SQVTM and CDR2 ANQGSEA. V lost 8 bases, J lost 4 bases, and 9 bases stayed unmatched. The CDR3 length is 13 residues. CDR3 amino acids: CSTRDRVGYEQYF. As DNA, the CDR3 is TGCAGCACCCGGGACAGGGTCGGGTACGAGCAGTACTTC.

Comments on this clonotype: The germline gene is not matched at one end of the junction; a read error may be the cause. The rearrangement links TRBV10-3 to TRBJ1-1; 9 bases match TRBD1. The CDR3 covers 14 residues. CDR1 is ENHRY and CDR2 is SYGVKD in the germline V gene. Here the CDR3 DNA reads TGTGTCATCATTCGGGGACAGGGATGGACTGAAGCTTTCTTT. Translated, it gives CVIIRGQGWTEAFF.

About this clonotype: Being one base from a much bigger clone, this may be a read error. This chain links TRBV6-2 or TRBV6-3 with TRBJ1-5; tentatively, D is TRBD1 (6 bases). The V gene's germline CDR1 is MNHEY and CDR2 SVGEGT. This CDR3 region has 15 residues. CDR3 nucleotide sequence: TGTGCCAGCGGTTACGGGACACTGGGCAATCAGCCCCAGCATTTT. This codes for CASGYGTLGNQPQHF.

This clonotype was seen repeatedly, ten times or more. This chain connects TRBV7-9 to TRBJ1-2; TRBD1 is a possible D gene (6 bases). Deletions cut 2 bases from V and 4 bases from J, with 14 bases between. The CDR3 is made up of 15 amino acids. Germline CDR1 is SEHNR and CDR2 is FQNEAQ (reference sequence). In DNA form, the CDR3 reads TGTGCCAGCAGCTTACCCCACACAGGGTTCTATGGCTACACCTTC. This gives the protein CASSLPHTGFYGYTF. Full variable domain (remainder filled in from reference TRBV7-9 and TRBJ1-2): DTGVSQNPRHKITKRGQNVTFRCDPISEHNRLYWYRQTLGQGPEFLTYFQNEAQLEKSRLLSDRFSAERPKGSFSTLEIQRTEQGDSAMYLCASSLPHTGFYGYTFGSGTRLTVV.

This clonotype was counted once. The chain employs TRBV7-6 and TRBJ2-7; D remains unclear. The CDR3 has 14 residues. The V gene lost 4 bases and the J gene lost 3 bases, with 13 bases spanning the gap. Germline assignment: CDR1 SGHVS and CDR2 FNYEAQ. The CDR3 DNA follows: TGTGCCAGCAGCTCAGACAAGACCCACTACGAGCAGTACTTC. Translated, it gives CASSSDKTHYEQYF.

This clonotype showed up many times. The chain joins TRBV7-2 to TRBJ1-5; TRBD1 matches at 8 bases. The CDR3 is 14 residues long. Per germline, CDR1 SGHTA and CDR2 FQGNSA. Germline trimming cut 2 bases from V and 6 bases from J; bases unmatched to any gene: 3. The CDR3: CASSLTGGSQPQHF. As DNA, the CDR3 is TGTGCCAGCAGCTTAACAGGGGGGAGTCAGCCCCAGCATTTT.

This clonotype occurred many times. The J gene is TRBJ1-1, the V gene TRBV9, with D perhaps matching TRBD1 (5 bases). Trimming removed 3 bases at V and 3 bases at J, with 15 bases between. The CDR3 is 15 residues long. Germline CDR1 SGDLS, CDR2 YYNGEE. The CDR3 DNA sequence: TGTGCCAGCAGCGCGGGACCGAAAAGTCACACTGAAGCTTTCTTT. Translation gives CASSAGPKSHTEAFF.

This clonotype was detected only a few times. The chain joins TRBV29-1 to TRBJ2-4; no definite D call. Germline V gene lookup returns CDR1 SQVTM and CDR2 ANQGSEA. CDR3 length equals 14 residues. Between the trimmed V and J ends, which lost 4 bases and 9 bases, there was a span of 19 bases. This CDR3 reads CSVAEGSGGTIQYF. The CDR3 region has the DNA TGCAGCGTTGCCGAAGGGTCAGGCGGTACCATTCAGTACTTC.

This clonotype was seen repeatedly, ten times or more. V is TRBV20-1 and J is TRBJ2-1, with D hard to call. V lost 6 bases and J lost 12, with 15 bases in between. This CDR3 spans 11 amino acids. The germline CDR1 and CDR2 sequences are DFQATT and SNEGSKA (reference sequence). CDR3 residues: CSAVAPVGQFF. Written as DNA, the CDR3 is TGCAGTGCAGTAGCCCCGGTCGGGCAGTTCTTC.

At least ten counts were recorded for this clonotype. The V gene is TRBV28, the J gene TRBJ2-3; TRBD2 is a possible D gene (5 bases). Per germline, CDR1 MDHEN and CDR2 SYDVKM. V was cut by 6 bases and J by 6 bases, with 13 bases left in between. The CDR3 totals 13 residues. The CDR3 sequence is CASRSHGMDTQYF. In DNA form, the CDR3 reads TGTGCCAGCAGATCCCACGGGATGGATACGCAGTATTTT.

The sample holds many counts of this clonotype. V and J are TRBV12-3 or TRBV12-4 and TRBJ1-5; TRBD1 might be the D (5 bases). Trimming removed 3 bases at V and 16 bases at J, with 19 bases between. The CDR3 contains 13 residues. Written as DNA, the CDR3 is TGTGCCAGCAGTTTGGGGACCGGGTCTTTTCTTCATTTT. Amino acid sequence: CASSLGTGSFLHF.

A few counts support this clonotype. This chain joins TRBV18 and TRBJ1-1; D call uncertain. CDR1 and CDR2 (germline): KGHSH, LQKENI. CDR3 length equals 13 residues. V shed 3 bases and J shed 1 base, with 6 bases lying between them. The CDR3 protein is CASSPGQNTEAFF. For the CDR3, the DNA is TGTGCCAGCTCACCTGGCCAGAACACTGAAGCTTTCTTT.

This clonotype was detected many times. The V call is TRBV6-1, the J call TRBJ1-3; no reliable D call. Per the germline V gene, CDR1 is MNHNS and CDR2 is SASEGT. Trimming took off 8 bases at V and 4 bases at J, with 12 bases between the two ends. The CDR3 spans 13 residues. Written as DNA, the CDR3 is TGTGCCAGCGAAAAGACACTCGGAAACACCATATATTTT. Translation: CASEKTLGNTIYF.

Ten or more counts support this clonotype. The gene calls are TRBV6-6 and TRBJ1-2, with TRBD1 identical over 7 bases. With 9 bases clipped from V and 6 bases from J, the junction kept 10 bases outside the gene matches. The V gene's germline CDR1 is MNHNY and CDR2 SVGAGI (reference sequence). This CDR3 comprises 13 residues. This CDR3 reads CASGSTGMDGYTF. The CDR3, as DNA: TGTGCCAGTGGTTCGACAGGGATGGATGGCTACACCTTC.

A few counts support this clonotype. The chain employs TRBV28 and TRBJ2-1; tentatively, D is TRBD2 (5 bases). Looked up from germline, CDR1 is MDHEN and CDR2 is SYDVKM. The CDR3 runs 17 residues. V was trimmed by 3 bases and J by 5 bases, leaving 20 bases between them. CDR3 sequence (DNA): TGTGCCAGCAGTTTTTTGGGAGAATCGCCAAGGCACAATGAGCAGTTCTTC. Its translation: CASSFLGESPRHNEQFF. The complete variable domain, with remaining parts taken from reference TRBV28 and TRBJ2-1, reads DVKVTQSSRYLVKRTGEKVFLECVQDMDHENMFWYRQDPGLGLRLIYFSYDVKMKEKGDIPEGYSVSREKKERFSLILESASTNQTSMYLCASSFLGESPRHNEQFFGPGTRLTVL.

The chain carries TRBV4-1 and TRBJ1-1; possibly TRBD1 for D (6 bases). V was cut by 2 bases and J by 4 bases, with 11 bases left in between. The germline V gene encodes CDR1 MGHRA and CDR2 YSYEKL. There are 14 residues in the CDR3. CDR3 coding DNA: TGCGCCAGCAGCCAAAGCAGGGGTAGCACTGAAGCTTTCTTT. It codes for CASSQSRGSTEAFF.

This clonotype is judged medium-sized. The genes are TRBV7-9 and TRBJ2-3; D remains ambiguous. This CDR3 comprises 13 residues. The V and J ends lost 5 bases and 0 bases respectively, with 6 bases between them. Germline V lookup: CDR1 SEHNR, CDR2 FQNEAQ (reference sequence). In nucleotides, the CDR3 is TGTGCCAGCAGCCCTCCAAGCACAGATACGCAGTATTTT. Its protein product is CASSPPSTDTQYF.